This T cell receptor beta chain was sequenced in a study of blood T cell repertoires in COVID-19. As for the study in general: Both acute and convalescent COVID-19 samples were obtained from the United States, Italy and Spain. T cells, B-cell-depleted T cells, or PBMCs supplied cDNA or gDNA.

How the authors handled the data: Amplification with reference gene primers provided the estimates of nucleated cell counts. Using immunoSEQ multiplex PCR, the repertoire was profiled, and TCRdb retains in-frame clones only, with some absent. That table is the source of V, J and clone size, and D and trimming were worked out from the DNA. The table lists 200,000 to 300,000 clones, about 82% of them singletons, with 5% to 8% in the top ten. From germline, CDR1 is SGHNT and CDR2 YYREEE (reference sequence). The ends lost 4 bases at V and 4 bases at J; junction bases unmatched: 3. The length of the CDR3 is 15 residues.

Sequences were obtained from peripheral blood. The chain employs TRBV5-4 and TRBJ2-7, with 15 bases aligning to TRBD2. The sequence was obtained from a woman aged 55-69 years with active or convalescent COVID-19. The CDR3 region is CASSPGLAGGYEQYV. CDR3 nucleotides: TGTGCCAGCAGCCCGGGACTAGCGGGGGGTTACGAGCAGTACGTC.